These T cell receptor beta chains were read from a single sample in a study of blood T cell repertoires in COVID-19. Clones were sequenced by immunoSEQ multiplex PCR, and TCRdb holds only the in-frame ones, with some missing. Found here are some 260,000 clones, under 90% of them singletons; the top ten hold more than 1.5%. The material sequenced was PBMCs or T cells enriched from blood (not recorded which). The receptor source for this set is a man aged 40-55 years who had recovered from COVID-19. The CDR3 runs from the conserved cysteine through the conserved F or W.

CDR3 protein: CASRTDLNTEAFF
V gene: TRBV10-2
CDR3 length: 13
J gene: TRBJ1-1

CDR3 protein: CASSYPGSYTF
V gene: TRBV6-2/TRBV6-3
CDR3 length: 11
J gene: TRBJ1-2

CDR3 protein: CASSKGGRGFGYTF
V gene: TRBV21-1
CDR3 length: 14
J gene: TRBJ1-2

CDR3 protein: CASSQGGRSNYGYTF
V gene: TRBV3-1/TRBV3-2
CDR3 length: 15
J gene: TRBJ1-2

CDR3 protein: CAWIRQEDTIYF
V gene: TRBV30
CDR3 length: 12
J gene: TRBJ1-3

CDR3 protein: CASSPATAWRSGYTF
V gene: TRBV5-4
CDR3 length: 15
J gene: TRBJ1-2

CDR3 protein: CASSSDRRYGYTF
V gene: TRBV27
CDR3 length: 13
J gene: TRBJ1-2

CDR3 protein: CASTTGSNQPQHF
V gene: TRBV12-3/TRBV12-4
CDR3 length: 13
J gene: TRBJ1-5

CDR3 protein: CASSFGSGTANTGELFF
V gene: TRBV5-1
CDR3 length: 17
J gene: TRBJ2-2

CDR3 protein: CASSIQGVPYEQYF
V gene: TRBV19
CDR3 length: 14
J gene: TRBJ2-7

CDR3 protein: CASSTLAGGYNEQFF
V gene: TRBV5-1
CDR3 length: 15
J gene: TRBJ2-1

CDR3 protein: CASSPLTGAAPYEQYF
V gene: TRBV4-1
CDR3 length: 16
J gene: TRBJ2-7

CDR3 protein: CASSDSGGAQYF
V gene: TRBV19
CDR3 length: 12
J gene: TRBJ2-3

CDR3 protein: CASSPGHSNYGYTF
V gene: TRBV6-2/TRBV6-3
CDR3 length: 14
J gene: TRBJ1-2

CDR3 protein: CASSPPGLAGGFHEQYF
V gene: TRBV28
CDR3 length: 17
J gene: TRBJ2-7

CDR3 protein: CASSLSSGGPTDTQYF
V gene: TRBV7-2
CDR3 length: 16
J gene: TRBJ2-3

CDR3 protein: CASSGTGINSPLHF
V gene: TRBV6-6
CDR3 length: 14
J gene: TRBJ1-6

CDR3 protein: CASSPLDRTTEAFF
V gene: TRBV18
CDR3 length: 14
J gene: TRBJ1-1

CDR3 protein: CASGDRGYQETQYF
V gene: TRBV6-5
CDR3 length: 14
J gene: TRBJ2-5

CDR3 protein: CASSFVSRVETEAFF
V gene: TRBV5-4
CDR3 length: 15
J gene: TRBJ1-1

CDR3 protein: CASSLRGQVSYEQYF
V gene: TRBV28
CDR3 length: 15
J gene: TRBJ2-7

CDR3 protein: CASSRQLSSTDNTDTQYF
V gene: TRBV18
CDR3 length: 18
J gene: TRBJ2-3

CDR3 protein: CASRDRGRSPLHF
V gene: TRBV6-5
CDR3 length: 13
J gene: TRBJ1-6

CDR3 protein: CASSYMRNQPQHF
V gene: TRBV27
CDR3 length: 13
J gene: TRBJ1-5

CDR3 protein: CASSQRNRREYEQYF
V gene: TRBV4-1
CDR3 length: 15
J gene: TRBJ2-7

CDR3 protein: CASSHPRTSGTTGELFF
V gene: TRBV4-3
CDR3 length: 17
J gene: TRBJ2-2

CDR3 protein: CASSDGRGFSGNTIYF
V gene: TRBV19
CDR3 length: 16
J gene: TRBJ1-3

CDR3 protein: CASSAARIDSPLHF
V gene: TRBV5-4
CDR3 length: 14
J gene: TRBJ1-6

CDR3 protein: CASSSAGTVGNEQFF
V gene: TRBV6-6
CDR3 length: 15
J gene: TRBJ2-1

CDR3 protein: CASQDRNTGELFF
V gene: TRBV3-1/TRBV3-2
CDR3 length: 13
J gene: TRBJ2-2

CDR3 protein: CASTKTGDNYGYTF
V gene: TRBV19
CDR3 length: 14
J gene: TRBJ1-2

CDR3 protein: CASSLDGYRSYGYTF
V gene: TRBV5-1
CDR3 length: 15
J gene: TRBJ1-2

CDR3 protein: CASSFWGRGGYTF
V gene: TRBV5-5
CDR3 length: 13
J gene: TRBJ1-2

CDR3 protein: CASSPAGGSSYNEQFF
V gene: TRBV5-1
CDR3 length: 16
J gene: TRBJ2-1

CDR3 protein: CASSLSGSAGNEQFF
V gene: TRBV7-9
CDR3 length: 15
J gene: TRBJ2-1

CDR3 protein: CASSVSGSISYEQYF
V gene: TRBV7-9
CDR3 length: 15
J gene: TRBJ2-7

CDR3 protein: CASSVHGTTNTDTQYF
V gene: TRBV7-2
CDR3 length: 16
J gene: TRBJ2-3

CDR3 protein: CASSLFREGTEAFF
V gene: TRBV7-2
CDR3 length: 14
J gene: TRBJ1-1

CDR3 protein: CVAPAGANTGELFF
V gene: TRBV7-9
CDR3 length: 14
J gene: TRBJ2-2

CDR3 protein: CASSLWEAGPYGYTF
V gene: TRBV28
CDR3 length: 15
J gene: TRBJ1-2

CDR3 protein: CASNAPDRVTGELFF
V gene: TRBV19
CDR3 length: 15
J gene: TRBJ2-2

CDR3 protein: CASSASRLYSYNEQFF
V gene: TRBV19
CDR3 length: 16
J gene: TRBJ2-1

CDR3 protein: CASSQGTLTRSGNTIYF
V gene: TRBV3-1/TRBV3-2
CDR3 length: 17
J gene: TRBJ1-3

CDR3 protein: CASSIPSSGFHEQFF
V gene: TRBV19
CDR3 length: 15
J gene: TRBJ2-1

CDR3 protein: CASSYPEVRDYGYTF
V gene: TRBV6-6
CDR3 length: 15
J gene: TRBJ1-2

CDR3 protein: CASSPFGTFTWYEQYF
V gene: TRBV27
CDR3 length: 16
J gene: TRBJ2-7

CDR3 protein: CASRRTGEETQYF
V gene: TRBV12-3/TRBV12-4
CDR3 length: 13
J gene: TRBJ2-5

CDR3 protein: CASSLTGASTEAFF
V gene: TRBV11-2
CDR3 length: 14
J gene: TRBJ1-1

CDR3 protein: CATSRDRGSGNTIYF
V gene: TRBV15
CDR3 length: 15
J gene: TRBJ1-3

CDR3 protein: CASSDGLAGVQETQYF
V gene: TRBV6-1
CDR3 length: 16
J gene: TRBJ2-5

CDR3 protein: CASSLKQGNNEQFF
V gene: TRBV7-3
CDR3 length: 14
J gene: TRBJ2-1

CDR3 protein: CASSSRSLVHGAQYF
V gene: TRBV27
CDR3 length: 15
J gene: TRBJ2-5